The 27 T cell receptor beta chains below come from one sample, sequenced in a study of T cell repertoires in ileal Crohn's disease. Here immunoSEQ multiplex PCR was the method, and the copy in TCRdb shows in-frame clones only, minus some. Of approximately 12,000 clones listed, around 78% are singletons. The specimen was ileal tissue. The source is an adult with Crohn's disease.

The table lists this clone with a count of one. The chain couples TRBV2 to TRBJ2-3, with 10 bases matching TRBD1. The CDR3 loop spans 16 amino acids. Germline assignment: CDR1 SNHLY and CDR2 FYNNEI. J was trimmed by 5 bases and V by 3 bases; bases with no gene match: 8. CDR3 coding DNA: TGTGCCAGCAGTGAGAGACCCGGGACAGGGGTAGATACGCAGTATTTT. This gives the protein CASSERPGTGVDTQYF.

V gene TRBV4-1 combines with J gene TRBJ2-3, with 10 bases that match TRBD2. After removal of 0 bases from V and 1 base from J, the junction contained 1 base not matched to a gene. This CDR3 has 16 residues. Germline CDR1 and CDR2: MGHRA and YSYEKL. The DNA of the CDR3 is TGCGCCAGCAGCCAAGATCTAGCGGGGGGCACAGATACGCAGTATTTT. Translating it yields CASSQDLAGGTDTQYF.

This clone was detected a few times. The rearrangement links TRBV4-2 to TRBJ2-5; a weak D match, TRBD1 (6 bases). CDR3 length equals 16 residues. V was clipped by 4 bases and J by 5 bases, with 20 bases between them. Looked up from germline, CDR1 is LGHNA and CDR2 is YNFKEQ. The CDR3 region is CASSLPGTQRYETQYF. CDR3 DNA sequence: TGTGCCAGCAGCCTACCCGGGACACAGAGGTACGAGACCCAGTACTTC.

In its sample, this clone ranks as medium-sized (0.01 to 0.1%). The V call is TRBV10-1, the J call TRBJ2-7; D possibly corresponds to TRBD1 (6 bases). Trimming removed 6 bases at V and 0 bases at J, with 12 bases between. The V gene's germline CDR1 is WNHNN and CDR2 SYGVQD (reference sequence). The length of the CDR3 is 14 residues. CDR3 sequence: CASSRDTASYEQYF. The DNA for the CDR3 is TGCGCCAGCAGCCGGGACACTGCCTCCTACGAGCAGTACTTC.

This chain links TRBV29-1 with TRBJ2-7; TRBD2 might be the D (5 bases). The CDR3 is made up of 13 amino acids. Germline CDR1 reads SQVTM; CDR2 reads ANQGSEA. Trimming shortened V by 2 bases and J by 7 bases, and 15 bases separated the two germline ends. The CDR3 is CSVERLSEGEQYF. CDR3 sequence (DNA): TGCAGCGTTGAAAGACTATCTGAGGGAGAGCAGTACTTC.

V gene TRBV7-2 combines with J gene TRBJ1-6; D is unclear. The V and J ends lost 5 bases and 0 bases respectively, with 17 bases between them. Germline V gives CDR1 SGHTA, CDR2 FQGNSA. The length of the CDR3 is 18 residues. CDR3 nucleotide sequence: TGTGCCAGCAGCCCCCACGCCGTATCGAGCTCCTATAATTCACCCCTCCACTTT. This sequence encodes CASSPHAVSSSYNSPLHF.

The CDR3 protein is CASSQDVREYNQPQHF. The CDR3, as DNA: TGCGCCAGCAGCCAAGATGTTCGGGAGTACAATCAGCCCCAGCATTTT. The chain uses TRBV4-1 and TRBJ1-5; D is unresolved. The germline V gene encodes CDR1 MGHRA and CDR2 YSYEKL. Between the trimmed V and J ends, which lost 0 bases and 3 bases, there was a span of 12 bases. This CDR3 comprises 16 residues.

The gene calls are TRBV6-5 and TRBJ2-3; TRBD1 aligns across 7 bases. The germline CDR1 and CDR2 sequences are MNHEY and SVGAGI. CDR3 size: 13 residues. After removal of 4 bases from V and 4 bases from J, the junction contained 2 bases not matched to a gene. CDR3 DNA: TGTGCCAGCAGTTCGACAGGGCCAGATACGCAGTATTTT. Translated, it gives CASSSTGPDTQYF.

V usage is TRBV5-4 and J usage is TRBJ1-2; unclear D gene. Trimming cost V 0 bases and J 2 bases, with 8 bases left between them. CDR3 size: 14 residues. Per the germline V gene, CDR1 is SGHNT and CDR2 is YYREEE (reference sequence). CDR3 loop: CASSLAGSNYGYTF. CDR3 sequence (DNA): TGTGCCAGCAGCTTGGCAGGTTCAAACTATGGCTACACCTTC. Looking up the rest from reference TRBV5-4 and TRBJ1-2 gives the full variable domain: ETGVTQSPTHLIKTRGQQVTLRCSSQSGHNTVSWYQQALGQGPQFIFQYYREEENGRGNFPPRFSGLQFPNYSSELNVNALELDDSALYLCASSLAGSNYGYTFGSGTRLTVV.

About this clone: Other DNA sequences in this sample translate to the same CDR3. The chain carries TRBV5-1 and TRBJ2-2, with TRBD1 matching 7 bases. Germline CDR1 is SGHRS and CDR2 is YFSETQ. The CDR3 loop spans 16 amino acids. V lost 0 bases and J lost 0; bases outside the gene matches: 2. This CDR3 is CASSLGDRANTGELFF. CDR3 sequence (DNA): TGCGCCAGCAGCTTGGGCGACAGGGCGAACACCGGGGAGCTGTTTTTT.

J is TRBJ1-1 and V is TRBV6-1; weak D call: TRBD1 (5 bases). The CDR3 spans 13 residues. Germline-derived CDR1 and CDR2 are MNHNS and SASEGT. The V end lost 1 base, the J end lost 7 bases, and 10 bases lay between the germline ends. CDR3 residues: CASSEEAGYEAFF. For the CDR3, the DNA is TGTGCCAGCAGTGAAGAGGCAGGGTATGAAGCTTTCTTT.

This chain links TRBV10-3 with TRBJ1-5, with D possibly being TRBD1 (5 bases). Trimming stripped 6 bases from V and 5 bases from J, with 14 bases between. The CDR3 has 14 amino acids. CDR1 and CDR2 from the germline V gene are ENHRY and SYGVKD. The CDR3 reads CAIRGAGLDQPQHF. The DNA of the CDR3 is TGTGCCATCAGAGGGGCAGGGTTGGATCAGCCCCAGCATTTT.

CDR3 bases: TGCGCCAGCAGCACGACTAGCGGGGGGCCGGGAGATACGCAGTATTTT. This translates into CASSTTSGGPGDTQYF. The chain carries TRBV5-1 and TRBJ2-3; 13 nucleotides line up with TRBD2. CDR3 size: 16 residues. The germline V gene has CDR1 SGHRS and CDR2 YFSETQ. Trimming removed 4 bases from V and 5 bases from J; junction bases left unmatched: 7.

The chain has TRBV5-1 and TRBJ2-3; the match to TRBD1 covers 8 bases. There are 15 residues in the CDR3. The V and J ends lost 3 bases and 5 bases, in that order; junction bases with no gene match: 8. CDR1 and CDR2 from the germline V gene are SGHRS and YFSETQ. The CDR3 here is CASSSLQGAGDTQYF. CDR3 DNA: TGCGCCAGCAGCTCTCTGCAGGGGGCCGGAGATACGCAGTATTTT.

The V gene is TRBV28, the J gene TRBJ2-3; D perhaps matches TRBD2 (5 bases). The germline V gene encodes CDR1 MDHEN and CDR2 SYDVKM. The CDR3 spans 16 residues. V lost 8 bases and J 0 bases, leaving 18 bases between the germline ends. For the CDR3, the DNA is TGTGCCAGCTTCTCATCGGGCGGGTCTAGCACAGATACGCAGTATTTT. It yields the protein CASFSSGGSSTDTQYF.

The chain is built from TRBV7-6 and TRBJ2-1, with 8 bases lining up with TRBD2. CDR1 and CDR2 (germline): SGHVS, FNYEAQ. Trimming at V came to 4 bases and at J to 12 bases, leaving 8 bases not matched to a gene. CDR3 length: 13 amino acids. CDR3 amino acids: CASSSNQRERQFF. The CDR3, as DNA: TGTGCCAGCAGCTCCAACCAGCGGGAGAGGCAGTTCTTC. The full variable domain, completed using reference TRBV7-6 and TRBJ2-1, is GAGVSQSPRYKVTKRGQDVALRCDPISGHVSLYWYRQALGQGPEFLTYFNYEAQQDKSGLPNDRFSAERPEGSISTLTIQRTEQRDSAMYRCASSSNQRERQFFGPGTRLTVL.

This clone was seen a few times. This chain connects TRBV6-1 to TRBJ1-5; 9 bases map to TRBD1. The junction had 4 bases not matched to a gene; V was cut back by 1 base and J by 6 bases. CDR3 length: 15 residues. CDR1 and CDR2 from the germline V gene are MNHNS and SASEGT. The DNA for the CDR3 is TGTGCCAGCAGTGAAGGGACAGGGGCGGCTCAGCCCCAGCATTTT. It translates to CASSEGTGAAQPQHF.

This rearrangement joins TRBV5-1 to TRBJ1-4, with D possibly matching TRBD1 (6 bases). Germline V gene sequence: CDR1 SGHRS, CDR2 YFSETQ. The V and J ends lost 0 bases and 4 bases respectively, with 10 bases between them. The CDR3 covers 15 residues. Here the CDR3 reads CASSLEQGINEKLFF. CDR3 DNA: TGCGCCAGCAGCTTGGAGCAGGGGATTAATGAAAAACTGTTTTTT.

The genes are TRBV5-1 and TRBJ1-4, with 10 bases that match TRBD1. V gave up 0 bases and J gave up 10 bases; unmatched junction bases: 3. From germline, CDR1 is SGHRS and CDR2 YFSETQ. This CDR3 has 14 residues. The CDR3 nucleotides read TGCGCCAGCAGCTTGGGGACAGGGGGAAGAAAACTGTTTTTT. Translation: CASSLGTGGRKLFF.

The sample holds one count of this clone. The chain combines TRBV5-6 with TRBJ1-2; 9 positions match TRBD1. The germline CDR1 and CDR2 sequences are SGHDT and YYEEEE. The CDR3 is 14 residues long. Trimming took 5 bases from V and 8 from J; bases not matched to a gene: 10. CDR3 sequence: CASRPGQGRVGYTF. The DNA for the CDR3 is TGTGCCAGCAGACCCGGACAGGGGAGGGTAGGCTACACCTTC.

In this sample, this clone turned up a few times. The chain has TRBV11-2 and TRBJ2-1; D unresolved. The germline V gene encodes CDR1 SGHAT and CDR2 FQNNGV. The CDR3 length is 11 residues. Trimming took off 5 bases at V and 9 bases at J, with 8 bases between the two ends. CDR3 coding DNA: TGTGCCAGCAGCACCTCTAGTGAGCAGTTCTTC. This translates into CASSTSSEQFF.

This chain uses TRBV5-6 with TRBJ1-6, with D maybe TRBD1 (6 bases). Germline loops: CDR1 SGHDT, CDR2 YYEEEE. V was cut by 4 bases and J by 1 base, with 12 bases left in between. This CDR3 has 16 residues. CDR3 amino acids: CASSRVQGSYNSPLHF. The CDR3 DNA reads as TGTGCCAGCAGCCGAGTTCAGGGGTCCTATAATTCACCCCTCCACTTT.

The gene calls are TRBV11-1 and TRBJ2-7, with 9 bases lining up with TRBD2. CDR3 length: 14 amino acids. With V trimmed by 5 bases and J by 7 bases, 9 bases remained unmatched. Germline CDR1 SGHAT, CDR2 FQDESV (reference sequence). The CDR3 DNA reads as TGTGCCAGCAGCCTCACCGGCACTAGCGGGGAGCAGTACTTC. Amino acids: CASSLTGTSGEQYF.

The J gene is TRBJ2-1, the V gene TRBV9; TRBD2 matches at 8 bases. V was clipped by 0 bases and J by 2 bases; unmatched bases: 7. CDR3 size: 17 residues. Germline loops: CDR1 SGDLS, CDR2 YYNGEE. CDR3 sequence (DNA): TGTGCCAGCAGCGTAGGGACGGGAGGGCCCCCCTACAATGAGCAGTTCTTC. Protein product: CASSVGTGGPPYNEQFF. The full variable domain, in which reference TRBV9 and TRBJ2-1 provide the parts outside the CDR3, is DSGVTQTPKHLITATGQRVTLRCSPRSGDLSVYWYQQSLDQGLQFLIQYYNGEERAKGNILERFSAQQFPDLHSELNLSSLELGDSALYFCASSVGTGGPPYNEQFFGPGTRLTVL.

The chain couples TRBV18 to TRBJ1-5, with D hard to call. V gave up 3 bases and J gave up 0 bases, with 15 bases separating them. The CDR3 spans 17 residues. The germline V gene has CDR1 KGHSH and CDR2 LQKENI. The CDR3 DNA reads TGTGCCAGCTCACCGGCCCCGGGGAGTAATAGCAATCAGCCCCAGCATTTT. It is translated as CASSPAPGSNSNQPQHF. Complete variable domain (other parts from reference TRBV18 and TRBJ1-5): NAGVMQNPRHLVRRRGQEARLRCSPMKGHSHVYWYRQLPEEGLKFMVYLQKENIIDESGMPKERFSAEFPKEGPSILRIQQVVRGDSAAYFCASSPAPGSNSNQPQHFGDGTRLSIL.

The J gene is TRBJ1-2, the V gene TRBV7-8; a possible D gene is TRBD1 (6 bases). This CDR3 has 17 amino acids. Germline-derived CDR1 and CDR2 are SGHVS and FQNEAQ. Trimming left V 1 base short and J 2 bases short, with 17 bases between. The CDR3 coding sequence is TGTGCCAGCAGCTTAGAACCCACAGGGTATGGCAACTATGGCTACACCTTC. This gives the protein CASSLEPTGYGNYGYTF.

This clone was detected only a few times. The chain employs TRBV6-5 and TRBJ2-1, with 10 bases aligning to TRBD1. This CDR3 region has 16 residues. CDR1 and CDR2 (germline): MNHEY, SVGAGI. The trim removed 4 bases at V and 4 bases at J, leaving 7 bases unmatched. The CDR3 DNA is TGTGCCAGCAGTTCAACCGACAGGGGGCTTTACAATGAGCAGTTCTTC. It encodes CASSSTDRGLYNEQFF.